This is a list of T cell receptor beta chains from one sample in a study of blood T cell repertoires in COVID-19. This table comes from immunoSEQ multiplex PCR, and its TCRdb copy is limited to in-frame clones, with some not included. This table holds about 270,000 clones, 80% to 95% found once. The sample comprised PBMCs or T cells enriched from blood (not recorded which). These receptor sequences come from a man aged 35-49 years who had been exposed to COVID-19. Both conserved end residues are part of each CDR3. A row's size may be missing; if present it is once, few, many or a size class.

v_call	j_call	clone_size	cdr3_aa
TRBV19	TRBJ1-5	once	CATRDRAHQPQHF
TRBV6-1	TRBJ2-7	NA	CASSESQGAYEQYF
TRBV11-1	TRBJ2-5	NA	CASSLSSGRWETQYF
TRBV11-2	TRBJ1-1	NA	CASSRGGTEAFF
TRBV5-1	TRBJ2-1	NA	CASSVRTSGSTYNEQFF
TRBV30	TRBJ2-5	few	CAWNGLAETQYF
TRBV15	TRBJ1-3	NA	CATSRDWYSSGNTIYF
TRBV27	TRBJ2-6	NA	CASSSRTYATGANVLTF
TRBV9	TRBJ1-5	once	CASSVGGDSSNQPQHF
TRBV4-3	TRBJ2-7	NA	CASSQGPGLSYEQYF
TRBV3-1/TRBV3-2	TRBJ1-2	NA	CASSPDRVLYGYTF
TRBV30	TRBJ1-5	NA	CAWSATGGNQPQHF
TRBV2	TRBJ2-7	NA	CASSAGQGSEQYF
TRBV3-1/TRBV3-2	TRBJ1-4	NA	CASSQDSRKLFF
TRBV28	TRBJ2-5	NA	CASSLLATLQETQYF
TRBV6-5	TRBJ2-3	once	CASSSRLAGMLDTQYF
TRBV24-1	TRBJ2-7	NA	CATSDSVANYEQYF
TRBV6-5	TRBJ2-2	NA	CASNPQRNTGELFF
TRBV13	TRBJ2-5	NA	CASSLISGEETQYF
TRBV19	TRBJ2-5	NA	CASSIGQGFETQYF
TRBV29-1	TRBJ1-3	NA	CSALRGNRGTVGNTIYF
TRBV27	TRBJ2-1	NA	CASSLWLAGGDNEQFF
TRBV19	TRBJ2-3	NA	CASPQTGNHRVLADTQYF
TRBV28	TRBJ1-5	NA	CASRDTNQPQHF
TRBV30	TRBJ2-7	NA	CAWTLIRDIESFTSYEQYF
TRBV11-1	TRBJ1-4	NA	CASSYMTGRNEKLFF
TRBV5-1	TRBJ2-5	NA	CASSKTGTGDETQYF
TRBV29-1	TRBJ1-1	NA	CSVDAGNTEAFF
TRBV5-4	TRBJ2-3	NA	CASSFLAEVGTDTQYF
TRBV27	TRBJ2-1	NA	CASLSSSSGILYNEQFF
TRBV11-2	TRBJ2-2	NA	CASSSGDAGELFF
TRBV12-3/TRBV12-4	TRBJ2-7	NA	CASTIGDFYEQYF
TRBV2	TRBJ1-4	NA	CASSGRGEKLFF
TRBV5-4	TRBJ2-1	NA	CASSPVAGGYNEQFF
TRBV19	TRBJ1-3	NA	CASSISDSSGNTIYF
TRBV10-3	TRBJ1-1	NA	CAISQQSNTEAFF
TRBV28	TRBJ1-2	few	CASIRRTGPYYGYTF
TRBV4-2	TRBJ2-1	once	CASSREVSGRVSDEQFF
TRBV14	TRBJ2-1	few	CASRIGGKGEQFF
TRBV5-1	TRBJ2-2	NA	CASSTGTSGSLTGELFF
TRBV18	TRBJ2-5	NA	CASSPSAGGPETQYF
TRBV12-5	TRBJ1-4	few	CASGLGVEKLFF
TRBV5-1	TRBJ2-7	NA	CASSLGTASSSYEQYF
TRBV5-4	TRBJ2-2	NA	CASSPRGLAGGDTGELFF
TRBV3-1/TRBV3-2	TRBJ1-3	NA	CASSRTRVSGNTIYF
TRBV29-1	TRBJ1-4	NA	CSVTLGWGRGNEKLFF
TRBV12-5	TRBJ2-2	NA	CASGLRSSSGSSFDTGELFF
TRBV28	TRBJ2-5	NA	CASSFPGIQETQYF
TRBV27	TRBJ1-2	few	CASSLGGTEYGYTF
TRBV7-8	TRBJ2-1	NA	CASSRRTGTSNEQFF
TRBV15	TRBJ2-1	NA	CATSSRDRYNEQFF
TRBV11-3	TRBJ1-1	NA	CASSFNLPVNTEAFF
TRBV4-1	TRBJ2-7	NA	CASSQGTGEREQYF
TRBV7-2	TRBJ2-1	once	CASSFSRGLRGGTYNEQFF
TRBV6-1	TRBJ2-1	NA	CASSGDPGLAGGNEQFF
TRBV7-9	TRBJ2-2	NA	CASSFYRVSTGELFF